These 8 T cell receptor beta chains were all obtained from the same sample, sequenced in a study of shared T cell receptors in the human thymus. Generated by immunoSEQ multiplex PCR, the TCRdb table keeps only in-frame clones and is missing some. The data hold over 60,000 clones, with roughly 96% observed a single time. Material for sequencing was thymocytes. These receptors originate from a human donor.

The chain is built from TRBV7-9 and TRBJ1-3; D unresolved. V lost 1 base, J lost 0 bases, and 7 bases lay in between. CDR3 length equals 15 residues. Looked up from germline, CDR1 is SEHNR and CDR2 is FQNEAQ (reference sequence). The CDR3 region is CASSLDLLSGNTIYF. The CDR3 nucleotides are TGTGCCAGCAGCTTAGATCTGCTCTCTGGAAACACCATATATTTT.

The rearrangement joins TRBV5-1 to TRBJ2-3, with no clear D. CDR1 is SGHRS and CDR2 is YFSETQ in the germline V gene. Trimming left V 2 bases short and J 0 bases short, with 7 bases between. The CDR3 is made up of 14 amino acids. CDR3 DNA: TGCGCCAGCAGCTTCAACCGTAGCACAGATACGCAGTATTTT. Translating it yields CASSFNRSTDTQYF.

This clone was seen just once. This chain links TRBV9 with TRBJ1-1; weak D call: TRBD1 (6 bases). The germline CDR1 and CDR2 sequences are SGDLS and YYNGEE. The CDR3 is made up of 21 amino acids. Trimming stripped 3 bases from V and 0 bases from J, with 30 bases between. The CDR3 sequence is CASSGGRDTVGPYPLNTEAFF. The DNA of the CDR3 is TGTGCCAGCAGCGGGGGAAGGGACACCGTTGGCCCCTACCCCTTGAACACTGAAGCTTTCTTT.

J is TRBJ2-3 and V is TRBV7-2; tentative D call: TRBD2 (5 bases). CDR1 and CDR2 from the germline V gene are SGHTA and FQGNSA. Trimming took 5 bases from V and 6 from J, leaving 9 bases between them. The CDR3 contains 12 residues. The CDR3 DNA sequence: TGTGCCAGCAGCCCCCTAGCCGATACGCAGTATTTT. Translating it yields CASSPLADTQYF.

The chain has TRBV14 and TRBJ1-1; D uncertain. Trimming left V 4 bases short and J 1 base short, with 10 bases between. This CDR3 spans 14 amino acids. Germline V gene data show CDR1 as SGHDN and CDR2 as FVKESK. The CDR3 DNA reads TGTGCCAGCAGCCGACACAACAGGAACACTGAAGCTTTCTTT. Translating gives CASSRHNRNTEAFF.

The table lists this clone with a count of one. The V call is TRBV9, the J call TRBJ1-2; a weak D match, TRBD1 (5 bases). The CDR3 has 20 amino acids. The germline V gene has CDR1 SGDLS and CDR2 YYNGEE. Trimming removed 3 bases at V and 6 bases at J, with 33 bases between. This chain's CDR3 is CASSARVGRVVSRRYHGYTF. The CDR3 region has the DNA TGTGCCAGCAGCGCTAGGGTGGGCAGGGTGGTTTCCAGACGATATCATGGCTACACCTTC.

The J gene is TRBJ1-2, the V gene TRBV14; 11 bases fit TRBD1. CDR1 SGHDN and CDR2 FVKESK come from the germline V gene. The CDR3 is 17 amino acids. J gave up 8 bases and V 3 bases, and 14 bases lay outside the gene matches. The CDR3 sequence: CASSHTPPGQGGKGYTF. The CDR3 DNA follows: TGTGCCAGCAGCCACACACCACCGGGACAGGGGGGAAAGGGCTACACCTTC.

The rearrangement joins TRBV4-1 to TRBJ2-3; 7 bases line up with TRBD2. From germline, CDR1 is MGHRA and CDR2 YSYEKL. The length of the CDR3 is 14 residues. V trimming: 0 bases; J trimming: 10 bases; junction bases outside the gene matches: 7. CDR3: CASSQEVPGGSQYF. For the CDR3, the DNA is TGCGCCAGCAGCCAAGAAGTACCGGGGGGATCGCAGTATTTT.